A selection of T cell receptor beta chains follows, all from one sample in a study of cytotoxic CD8 clonotypes in ibrutinib-treated CLL. TCRdb keeps only in-frame clones here, not all; method: immunoSEQ multiplex PCR. Counted here are approximately 340,000 clones, 67% occurring once; the ten biggest clones make up roughly 6.7%. This sample comprised PBMCs, obtained after 36 months of ibrutinib treatment. These receptors originate from a human donor with chronic lymphocytic leukemia. Each CDR3 is given with its conserved first and last residue. A D gene is named only where the DNA matches it firmly. Clone size is stated in some rows and not others, as once, few, many or a class when expanded.

D gene: NA
clone size: once
J gene: TRBJ2-3
CDR3 length: 15
V gene: TRBV9
CDR3 protein: CASSVGNRGTDTQYF
CDR3 DNA: TGTGCCAGCAGCGTAGGGAACAGGGGCACAGATACGCAGTATTTT

D gene: TRBD1
clone size: NA
J gene: TRBJ2-7
CDR3 length: 16
V gene: TRBV5-1
CDR3 protein: CASSQDRGRGSYEQYF
CDR3 DNA: TGCGCCAGCAGCCAGGACAGGGGGCGCGGGTCCTACGAGCAGTACTTC

D gene: NA
clone size: once
J gene: TRBJ2-1
CDR3 length: 11
V gene: TRBV7-9
CDR3 protein: CASSSPNEQFF
CDR3 DNA: TGTGCCAGCAGCTCCCCTAATGAGCAGTTCTTC

D gene: NA
clone size: NA
J gene: TRBJ2-7
CDR3 length: 15
V gene: TRBV18
CDR3 protein: CASSPSATASYEQYF
CDR3 DNA: TGTGCCAGCTCACCAAGTGCGACAGCTTCCTACGAGCAGTACTTC

D gene: NA
clone size: once
J gene: TRBJ2-7
CDR3 length: 12
V gene: TRBV2
CDR3 protein: CASSVQGGEQYF
CDR3 DNA: TGTGCCAGCAGTGTACAGGGTGGCGAGCAGTACTTC

D gene: NA
clone size: few
J gene: TRBJ1-5
CDR3 length: 15
V gene: TRBV4-2
CDR3 protein: CASSQELGWNQPQHF
CDR3 DNA: TGTGCCAGCAGCCAAGAGTTGGGCTGGAATCAGCCCCAGCATTTT

D gene: NA
clone size: few
J gene: TRBJ2-2
CDR3 length: 14
V gene: TRBV5-1
CDR3 protein: CASSSTGNTGELFF
CDR3 DNA: TGCGCCAGCAGCTCGACAGGAAACACCGGGGAGCTGTTTTTT

D gene: NA
clone size: NA
J gene: TRBJ2-7
CDR3 length: 18
V gene: TRBV7-2
CDR3 protein: CASSLDPLGRGLPYEQYF
CDR3 DNA: TGTGCCAGCAGCTTAGACCCACTCGGCAGGGGACTACCCTACGAGCAGTACTTC

D gene: TRBD2
clone size: NA
J gene: TRBJ2-1
CDR3 length: 17
V gene: TRBV7-9
CDR3 protein: CASSLGSGGVMGNEQFF
CDR3 DNA: TGTGCCAGCAGCTTGGGGAGCGGGGGTGTAATGGGCAATGAGCAGTTCTTC

D gene: NA
clone size: few
J gene: TRBJ2-3
CDR3 length: 15
V gene: TRBV4-1
CDR3 protein: CASSQDWHAPDTQYF
CDR3 DNA: TGCGCCAGCAGCCAAGATTGGCATGCCCCAGATACGCAGTATTTT

D gene: NA
clone size: NA
J gene: TRBJ2-2
CDR3 length: 15
V gene: TRBV5-1
CDR3 protein: CASSLANREAGELFF
CDR3 DNA: TGCGCCAGCAGCTTGGCCAACAGGGAGGCCGGGGAGCTGTTTTTT

D gene: NA
clone size: NA
J gene: TRBJ1-1
CDR3 length: 15
V gene: TRBV4-1
CDR3 protein: CASSQDWGLNTEAFF
CDR3 DNA: TGCGCCAGCAGCCAAGATTGGGGGCTTAACACTGAAGCTTTCTTT

D gene: NA
clone size: few
J gene: TRBJ1-5
CDR3 length: 15
V gene: TRBV2
CDR3 protein: CASLGSGVVNQPQHF
CDR3 DNA: TGTGCCAGCCTGGGGTCGGGAGTCGTCAATCAGCCCCAGCATTTT

D gene: TRBD1
clone size: NA
J gene: TRBJ2-7
CDR3 length: 15
V gene: TRBV7-6
CDR3 protein: CASSTWTGASYEQYF
CDR3 DNA: TGTGCCAGCAGCACCTGGACAGGGGCGTCCTACGAGCAGTACTTC

D gene: TRBD2
clone size: NA
J gene: TRBJ2-3
CDR3 length: 15
V gene: TRBV4-3
CDR3 protein: CASSPGLAGVGTQYF
CDR3 DNA: TGCGCCAGCAGCCCCGGACTAGCGGGAGTAGGTACGCAGTATTTT

D gene: TRBD1
clone size: NA
J gene: TRBJ2-7
CDR3 length: 15
V gene: TRBV7-2
CDR3 protein: CASSLVGDRSYEQYF
CDR3 DNA: TGTGCCAGCAGCCTTGTCGGGGACAGGTCCTACGAGCAGTACTTC

D gene: TRBD2
clone size: NA
J gene: TRBJ2-3
CDR3 length: 16
V gene: TRBV29-1
CDR3 protein: CSVDDEAGAGTDTQYF
CDR3 DNA: TGCAGCGTTGATGATGAGGCGGGAGCGGGCACAGATACGCAGTATTTT

D gene: NA
clone size: NA
J gene: TRBJ2-5
CDR3 length: 15
V gene: TRBV27
CDR3 protein: CASSLSKTGGETQYF
CDR3 DNA: TGTGCCAGCAGTTTATCGAAGACAGGAGGGGAGACCCAGTACTTC

D gene: NA
clone size: NA
J gene: TRBJ2-3
CDR3 length: 13
V gene: TRBV7-3
CDR3 protein: CASSPGPTDTQYF
CDR3 DNA: TGTGCCAGCAGCCCCGGGCCCACAGATACGCAGTATTTT

D gene: TRBD1
clone size: few
J gene: TRBJ1-4
CDR3 length: 14
V gene: TRBV9
CDR3 protein: CASSVAGGDEKLFF
CDR3 DNA: TGTGCCAGCAGCGTAGCAGGGGGCGATGAAAAACTGTTTTTT

D gene: NA
clone size: NA
J gene: TRBJ2-7
CDR3 length: 15
V gene: TRBV12-1
CDR3 protein: CASSTGTGSSYEQYF
CDR3 DNA: TGTGCCAGCAGCACCGGGACGGGTAGCTCCTACGAGCAGTACTTC

D gene: TRBD1
clone size: few
J gene: TRBJ2-7
CDR3 length: 13
V gene: TRBV19
CDR3 protein: CASNYRGSNEQYF
CDR3 DNA: TGTGCCAGTAACTACAGGGGATCCAACGAGCAGTACTTC

D gene: NA
clone size: NA
J gene: TRBJ2-1
CDR3 length: 15
V gene: TRBV2
CDR3 protein: CASSERWASYNEQFF
CDR3 DNA: TGTGCCAGCAGTGAAAGGTGGGCTTCCTACAATGAGCAGTTCTTC

D gene: NA
clone size: NA
J gene: TRBJ1-4
CDR3 length: 14
V gene: TRBV7-6
CDR3 protein: CASTPGSSKEKLFF
CDR3 DNA: TGTGCCAGCACACCCGGTTCCTCTAAGGAAAAACTGTTTTTT

D gene: TRBD2
clone size: few
J gene: TRBJ2-4
CDR3 length: 15
V gene: TRBV2
CDR3 protein: CASSEERGAKNIQYF
CDR3 DNA: TGTGCCAGCAGTGAAGAGCGGGGAGCCAAAAACATTCAGTACTTC

D gene: TRBD1
clone size: NA
J gene: TRBJ2-1
CDR3 length: 12
V gene: TRBV9
CDR3 protein: CASSPGGTEQFF
CDR3 DNA: TGTGCCAGCAGCCCAGGGGGCACTGAGCAGTTCTTC

D gene: NA
clone size: NA
J gene: TRBJ1-2
CDR3 length: 14
V gene: TRBV19
CDR3 protein: CASSIVGGSYGYTF
CDR3 DNA: TGTGCCAGTAGTATAGTCGGCGGTTCCTATGGCTACACCTTC

D gene: NA
clone size: once
J gene: TRBJ2-2
CDR3 length: 13
V gene: TRBV25-1
CDR3 protein: CASRQEVSGELFF
CDR3 DNA: TGTGCCAGCAGACAGGAGGTGTCTGGGGAGCTGTTTTTT

D gene: TRBD2
clone size: NA
J gene: TRBJ2-5
CDR3 length: 13
V gene: TRBV7-2
CDR3 protein: CASSWRGEETQYF
CDR3 DNA: TGTGCCAGCAGCTGGCGGGGGGAAGAGACCCAGTACTTC

D gene: TRBD1
clone size: NA
J gene: TRBJ1-2
CDR3 length: 15
V gene: TRBV5-6
CDR3 protein: CASSIDRGRDGGYTF
CDR3 DNA: TGTGCCAGCAGCATTGACAGGGGGCGAGATGGTGGCTACACCTTC

D gene: NA
clone size: NA
J gene: TRBJ2-7
CDR3 length: 16
V gene: TRBV9
CDR3 protein: CASSVAGGFGGYEQYF
CDR3 DNA: TGTGCCAGCAGCGTAGCTGGGGGGTTCGGAGGTTACGAGCAGTACTTC

D gene: TRBD1
clone size: NA
J gene: TRBJ2-5
CDR3 length: 13
V gene: TRBV28
CDR3 protein: CASTPTGGETQYF
CDR3 DNA: TGTGCCAGCACCCCGACAGGGGGCGAGACCCAGTACTTC

D gene: NA
clone size: few
J gene: TRBJ2-5
CDR3 length: 13
V gene: TRBV7-3
CDR3 protein: CASSSTGQETQYF
CDR3 DNA: TGTGCCAGCAGCTCCACAGGGCAAGAGACCCAGTACTTC